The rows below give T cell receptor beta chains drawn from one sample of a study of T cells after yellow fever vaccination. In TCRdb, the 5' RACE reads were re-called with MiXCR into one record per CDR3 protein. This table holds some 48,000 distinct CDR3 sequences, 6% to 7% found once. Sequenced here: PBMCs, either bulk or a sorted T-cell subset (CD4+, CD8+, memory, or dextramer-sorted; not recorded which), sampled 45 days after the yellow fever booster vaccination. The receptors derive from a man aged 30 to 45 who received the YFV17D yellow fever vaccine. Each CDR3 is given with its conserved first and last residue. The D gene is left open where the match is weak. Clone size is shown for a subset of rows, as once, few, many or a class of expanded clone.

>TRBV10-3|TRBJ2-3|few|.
TGTGCCATCAGCCAGGGGATAACAGATACGCAGTATTTT
CAISQGITDTQYF
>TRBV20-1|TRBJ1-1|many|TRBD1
TGCAGTGCTAGACAGGGGGCGAACACTGAAGCTTTCTTT
CSARQGANTEAFF
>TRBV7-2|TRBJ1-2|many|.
TGTGCCAGCAGCTTACACCTGGCAGGGTTGGATGGCTACACCTTC
CASSLHLAGLDGYTF
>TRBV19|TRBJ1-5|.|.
TGTGCCAGTAGTACACCCGCCCAGCCCCAGCATTTT
CASSTPAQPQHF
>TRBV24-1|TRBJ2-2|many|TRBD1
TGTGCCACCAGTCCCACACCGGGACAGGGGGCCGGGGAGCTGTTTTTT
CATSPTPGQGAGELFF
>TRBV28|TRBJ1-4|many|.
TGTGCCAGCAGTTCCTCACAGGGAGGTACAGGAAAACTGTTTTTT
CASSSSQGGTGKLFF
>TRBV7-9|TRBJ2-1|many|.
TGTGCCAGCGCCGGGAGTCCCTACAATGAGCAGTTCTTC
CASAGSPYNEQFF
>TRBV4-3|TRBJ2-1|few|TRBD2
TGCGCCAGCAGGGGGGGGAGCAATGAGCAGTTCTTC
CASRGGSNEQFF
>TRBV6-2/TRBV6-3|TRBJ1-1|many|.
TGTGCCAGCCGTAATTCAGGGGCAGTCACTGAAGCTTTCTTT
CASRNSGAVTEAFF
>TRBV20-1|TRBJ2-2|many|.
TGCAGTGCTAGAGATCCGGTAGCAACCGGGGAGCTGTTTTTT
CSARDPVATGELFF
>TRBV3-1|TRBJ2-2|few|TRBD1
TGTGCCAGCAGCCAAGATTTCCCAGGGGGCATCACCGGGGAGCTGTTTTTT
CASSQDFPGGITGELFF
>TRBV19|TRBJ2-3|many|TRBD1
TGTGCCAGTAGATCCGGGCTAACAGGGGCCCCAAGCACAGATACGCAGTATTTT
CASRSGLTGAPSTDTQYF
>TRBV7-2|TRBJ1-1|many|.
TGTGCCAGCAGATTGACCCTCATGAACACTGAAGCTTTCTTT
CASRLTLMNTEAFF
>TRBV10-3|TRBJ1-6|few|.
TGTGCCACAAACACAGGGAGCTCCTATAATTCACCCCTCCACTTT
CATNTGSSYNSPLHF
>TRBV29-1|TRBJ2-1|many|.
TGCAGCGTCCGGAGCGGAGCCCAGGCCTCCTACAATGAGCAGTTCTTC
CSVRSGAQASYNEQFF
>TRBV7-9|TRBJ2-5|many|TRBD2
TGTGCCAGCAGCTGGGGGGGCCAAGAGACCCAGTACTTC
CASSWGGQETQYF
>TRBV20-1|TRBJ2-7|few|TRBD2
TGCAGTGCTAGAGGGAACGCTCTAGCGGGCGCTTTTTACGAGCAGTACTTC
CSARGNALAGAFYEQYF
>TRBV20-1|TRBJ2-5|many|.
TGCAGTGCTAGAGGAGGGGGAAACCAAGAGACCCAGTACTTC
CSARGGGNQETQYF
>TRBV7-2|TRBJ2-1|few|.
TGTGCCAGCAGCTTAGTCCGGCTAGCCTATGAGCAGTTCTTC
CASSLVRLAYEQFF
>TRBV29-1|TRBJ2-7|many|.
TGCAGCGCCCTGGACGTAACCTACGAGCAGTACTTC
CSALDVTYEQYF
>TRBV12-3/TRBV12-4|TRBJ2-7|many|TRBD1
TGTGCCAGCAGGGCCGGGACAGACTCCTACGAGCAGTACTTC
CASRAGTDSYEQYF
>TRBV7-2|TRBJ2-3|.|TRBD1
TGTGCCAGCAGCTTGACAGGGGGCACCACAGATACGCAGTATTTT
CASSLTGGTTDTQYF
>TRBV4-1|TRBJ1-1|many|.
TGCGCCAGCAGCCAAGAAGACGGCAGGCAAGAAGCTTTCTTT
CASSQEDGRQEAFF
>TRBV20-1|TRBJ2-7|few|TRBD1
TGCAGTGCTAGCGCCTCCGTTGACAGGGGAACCTACGAGCAGTACTTC
CSASASVDRGTYEQYF
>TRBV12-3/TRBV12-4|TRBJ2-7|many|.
TGTGCCAGCAGTCGCCTTAGCGGAAACTCCTACGAGCAGTACTTC
CASSRLSGNSYEQYF
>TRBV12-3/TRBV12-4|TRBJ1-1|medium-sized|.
TGTGCCAGCAGAGGCGCCGGCTCTGAAGCTTTCTTT
CASRGAGSEAFF
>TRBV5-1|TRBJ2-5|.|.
TGCGCCAGCAGCTTGGTGCCGGAGCAAGAGACCCAGTACTTC
CASSLVPEQETQYF
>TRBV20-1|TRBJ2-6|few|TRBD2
TGCAGTGCTAGAGAACAAGCGGGAGCTGGGGCCAACGTCCTGACTTTC
CSAREQAGAGANVLTF
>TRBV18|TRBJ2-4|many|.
TGTGCCAGCTCACCACTCCCAGCCAAAAACATTCAGTACTTC
CASSPLPAKNIQYF
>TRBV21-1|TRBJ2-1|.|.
TGTGCCAGCAGCCCCGGGCGCCTCTGGGTCGAGCAGTTCTTC
CASSPGRLWVEQFF
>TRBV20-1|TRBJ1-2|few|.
TGCAGTGCCCTCGCGGGAAACTATGGCTACACCTTC
CSALAGNYGYTF
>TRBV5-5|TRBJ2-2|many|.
TGTGCCAGCAGCTTGGGTGGGACCACCGGGGAGCTGTTTTTT
CASSLGGTTGELFF
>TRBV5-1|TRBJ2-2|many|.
TGCGCCAGCAGCTTCTTACAGGGATCCTCTGCCGGGGAGCTGTTTTTT
CASSFLQGSSAGELFF
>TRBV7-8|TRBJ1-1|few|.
TGTGCCAGCAGCCGGAGCCAGGGGATCACTGAAGCTTTCTTT
CASSRSQGITEAFF
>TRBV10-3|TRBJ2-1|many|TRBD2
TGTGCCATCAGGAGGACTAGCGGGAGGGGGGGTGAGCAGTTCTTC
CAIRRTSGRGGEQFF
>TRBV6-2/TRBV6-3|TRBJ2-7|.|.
TGTGCCAGCAGTCCGGGAAACTCCTACGAGCAGTACTTC
CASSPGNSYEQYF
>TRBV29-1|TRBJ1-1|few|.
TGCAGCGTTATTGAAGCGAACCTAGCTTTCTTT
CSVIEANLAFF
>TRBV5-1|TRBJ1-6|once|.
TGCGCCAGCAGCTTGGTGAGGGGGGACGGCCTCAATTCACCCCTCCACTTT
CASSLVRGDGLNSPLHF
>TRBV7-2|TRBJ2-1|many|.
TGTGCCAGCAGCTATGGGGGGGCAAACTACAATGAGCAGTTCTTC
CASSYGGANYNEQFF
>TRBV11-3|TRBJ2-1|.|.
TGTGCCAGCAGCCTGGGCCCGTGGGAGCAGTTCTTC
CASSLGPWEQFF
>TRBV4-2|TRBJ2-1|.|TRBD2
TGTGCCAGCAGCCAGGAGACTAGCGGGACGAACAATGAGCAGTTCTTC
CASSQETSGTNNEQFF
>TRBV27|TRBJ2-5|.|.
TGTGCCAGCAGTTCGGGCCTCCAAGAGACCCAGTACTTC
CASSSGLQETQYF
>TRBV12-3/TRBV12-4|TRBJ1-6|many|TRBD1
TGTGCCAGCAGCTGGGACAGCCTTAATTCACCCCTCCACTTT
CASSWDSLNSPLHF
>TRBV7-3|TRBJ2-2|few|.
TGTGCCAGCACCCGACTCCGACAGGGAGGTTACGATGGCACCGGGGAGCTGTTTTTT
CASTRLRQGGYDGTGELFF
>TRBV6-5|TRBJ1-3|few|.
TGTGCCAGCAGTTACGGGACAAGCTCTGGAAACACCATATATTTT
CASSYGTSSGNTIYF